Listed below are T cell receptor beta chains from one sample, sequenced in a study of PD-1 blockade in classical Hodgkin lymphoma. Only in-frame clones appear in the TCRdb table, and some are missing; sequencing was by immunoSEQ multiplex PCR. This sample has more than 40,000 clones, with 65% to 80% found just once. Sequenced material: peripheral blood mononuclear cells (PBMCs), taken at baseline. The receptors derive from a human donor with classical Hodgkin lymphoma. Each CDR3 is given with its conserved first and last residue. Fields, in order: D gene, clone size, J gene, V gene, CDR3 protein, CDR3 DNA. The D gene is left open where the match is weak. The size entry is marked missing in some rows and otherwise reads once, few, many or a size class.

TRBD2 - TRBJ2-3 TRBV11-2 CASSQTSGSGLFGTDTQYF TGTGCCAGCAGTCAGACAAGCGGGAGTGGTTTATTCGGCACAGATACGCAGTATTTT
TRBD2 - TRBJ2-7 TRBV4-2 CASSQLGTGGSYEQYF TGTGCCAGCAGCCAACTGGGAACGGGGGGCTCCTACGAGCAGTACTTC
- - TRBJ2-2 TRBV9 CASSVGAGNTGELFF TGTGCCAGCAGCGTAGGGGCAGGGAACACCGGGGAGCTGTTTTTT
- - TRBJ1-1 TRBV14 CASSQDGYRRIGFF TGTGCCAGCAGCCAAGATGGGTACAGGCGAATAGGGTTCTTT
- - TRBJ2-1 TRBV7-2 CASSLSGYSYNEQFF TGTGCCAGCAGCTTATCCGGGTACTCCTACAATGAGCAGTTCTTC
TRBD1 - TRBJ1-2 TRBV28 CASSFGDSNYGYTF TGTGCCAGCAGTTTCGGGGACAGTAACTATGGCTACACCTTC
- - TRBJ1-2 TRBV27 CASSSMDTINYGYTF TGTGCCAGCAGTTCGATGGACACAATCAACTATGGCTACACCTTC
TRBD2 - TRBJ2-5 TRBV12-5 CASGFDRLAGVETQYF TGTGCTAGTGGTTTCGATAGACTAGCGGGAGTGGAGACCCAGTACTTC
- - TRBJ1-5 TRBV6-6 CASSYSSQPQHF TGTGCCAGCAGTTACTCTTCCCAGCCCCAGCATTTT
- - TRBJ1-5 TRBV7-2 CASSLRQGSQPQHF TGTGCCAGCAGCTTACGGCAGGGGAGTCAGCCCCAGCATTTT
- once TRBJ2-6 TRBV19 CASKVGVGSSGANVLTF TGTGCCAGTAAGGTGGGTGTTGGCAGCTCTGGGGCCAACGTCCTGACTTTC
- - TRBJ2-7 TRBV15 CATSRFRGLAYEQYF TGTGCCACCAGCAGATTCAGGGGCTTAGCCTACGAGCAGTACTTC
TRBD1 - TRBJ1-1 TRBV10-3 CAISGGQGWNTEAFF TGTGCCATCAGTGGGGGACAGGGGTGGAACACTGAAGCTTTCTTT
- once TRBJ2-5 TRBV5-1 CASSLRGGIEETQYF TGCGCCAGCAGCCTGAGGGGGGGCATAGAAGAGACCCAGTACTTC
- - TRBJ1-5 TRBV9 CASSVAPNQPQHF TGTGCCAGCAGCGTAGCACCGAATCAGCCCCAGCATTTT
- - TRBJ1-2 TRBV5-5 CASSLRQGYGYTF TGTGCCAGCAGCTTGCGGCAGGGCTATGGCTACACCTTC
TRBD1 - TRBJ1-4 TRBV6-5 CASSLDRGWEKLFF TGTGCCAGCAGCCTGGACAGGGGTTGGGAAAAACTGTTTTTT
- - TRBJ2-7 TRBV10-1 CASSVRPVDEQYF TGCGCCAGCAGTGTTAGGCCTGTTGACGAGCAGTACTTC
- - TRBJ2-2 TRBV9 CASSVDDFENGELFF TGTGCCAGCAGCGTAGACGACTTTGAGAACGGGGAGCTGTTTTTT
- once TRBJ1-4 TRBV6-5 CATRSRQPNEKLFF TGTGCCACTAGAAGTCGGCAGCCCAATGAAAAACTGTTTTTT
TRBD1 - TRBJ2-7 TRBV7-2 CASSLRQGDSSYEQYF TGTGCCAGCAGCTTAAGACAGGGGGATTCCTCCTACGAGCAGTACTTC
TRBD1 - TRBJ2-1 TRBV6-5 CASSSWDSNEQFF TGTGCCAGCAGTTCCTGGGACAGCAATGAGCAGTTCTTC
TRBD2 - TRBJ2-3 TRBV30 CAWSGGGGRYADTQYF TGTGCCTGGAGTGGAGGAGGCGGGAGATATGCAGATACGCAGTATTTT
- - TRBJ1-3 TRBV21-1 CASSKGWGGGNTIYF -
TRBD1 - TRBJ2-3 TRBV5-5 CASSLPIAGTGTGDTQYF TGTGCCAGCAGCTTGCCCATAGCCGGGACAGGGACAGGAGATACGCAGTATTTT
- - TRBJ2-7 TRBV7-3 CASSLRLADEQYF TGTGCCAGCAGCTTAAGACTGGCAGACGAGCAGTACTTC
- - TRBJ2-5 TRBV11-2 CASSLEGGRETQYF TGTGCCAGCAGCTTAGAAGGGGGGAGGGAGACCCAGTACTTC
- - TRBJ1-2 TRBV2 CASSGLGGSGGYTF TGTGCCAGCAGTGGTCTTGGGGGATCAGGTGGCTACACCTTC
TRBD1 - TRBJ2-5 TRBV5-1 CASGSQGTPQETQYF TGCGCCAGCGGATCACAGGGGACGCCTCAAGAGACCCAGTACTTC
TRBD1 - TRBJ2-7 TRBV7-8 CASSSPGQGFGYEQYF TGTGCCAGCAGCTCGCCGGGACAGGGATTCGGCTACGAGCAGTACTTC
- - TRBJ2-5 TRBV18 CASSPLLQETQYF TGTGCCAGCTCACCACTACTACAAGAGACCCAGTACTTC
- few TRBJ1-1 TRBV7-3 CASSLRAGLNTEAFF TGTGCCAGCAGCTTAAGGGCAGGCTTAAACACTGAAGCTTTCTTT
TRBD1 - TRBJ2-7 TRBV14 CASSQTGQGRVSYEQYF TGTGCCAGCAGCCAGACCGGACAGGGGAGGGTCTCCTACGAGCAGTACTTC
TRBD2 - TRBJ2-7 TRBV30 CAQGKREVLRQYF TGTGCCCAGGGCAAGCGGGAGGTCCTAAGGCAGTACTTC
TRBD2 few TRBJ2-7 TRBV25-1 CASSATSGRIYEQYF TGTGCCAGCAGTGCTACTAGCGGGAGAATCTACGAGCAGTACTTC
- - TRBJ1-1 TRBV6-5 CASSYFLHAPNTEAFF TGTGCCAGCAGTTACTTCCTTCATGCACCGAACACTGAAGCTTTCTTT
- - TRBJ1-1 TRBV18 CASSPLPLAEAFF TGTGCCAGCTCACCACTCCCTCTGGCTGAAGCTTTCTTT
- - TRBJ2-1 TRBV7-3 CASSLTTGSYNEQFF TGTGCCAGCAGCTTAACGACGGGATCCTACAATGAGCAGTTCTTC
TRBD2 - TRBJ2-7 TRBV2 CASKLSGMSSYEQYF TGTGCCAGCAAGCTTAGCGGGATGAGCTCCTACGAGCAGTACTTC
- - TRBJ1-2 TRBV11-2 CASSLDWGGGYTF TGTGCCAGCAGCTTAGATTGGGGCGGTGGCTACACCTTC